Following are 9 T cell receptor beta chains from one sample sequenced in a study of cytomegalovirus exposure and HLA in healthy donors. The PCR had 60 Vbeta and 13 Jbeta primers. Repertoires were generated with immunoSEQ multiplex PCR, while TCRdb's copy carries only in-frame clones and drops some. In total, the table holds tens of thousands of clones. The source material was PBMCs. These receptors all come from a male donor in good health and CMV-seronegative.

The chain recombines TRBV5-1 with TRBJ2-3; D possibly corresponds to TRBD1 (5 bases). CDR1 SGHRS and CDR2 YFSETQ come from the germline V gene. CDR3 length: 14 residues. V was shortened by 1 base and J by 6 bases, with 12 bases between the two germline ends. CDR3 nucleotides: TGCGCCAGCAGCTTGTTACAGGATGGGGATACGCAGTATTTT. Its protein product is CASSLLQDGDTQYF.

In DNA form, the CDR3 reads TGTGCCAGCAGCCAAGGTACAGGGTCCACAGATACGCAGTATTTT. Translated: CASSQGTGSTDTQYF. The rearrangement joins TRBV4-2 to TRBJ2-3, with D possibly being TRBD1 (6 bases). Trimming removed 1 base at V and 2 bases at J, with 10 bases between. Germline loops: CDR1 LGHNA, CDR2 YNFKEQ. The CDR3 sequence is 15 residues long.

CDR3 sequence reads: CASSPMAGYEQYF. As DNA, the CDR3 is TGTGCCAGCAGCCCAATGGCGGGTTACGAGCAGTACTTC. V usage is TRBV7-3 and J usage is TRBJ2-7; D possibly corresponds to TRBD2 (5 bases). Trimming stripped 5 bases from V and 4 bases from J, with 12 bases between. CDR1 is SGHTA, CDR2 FQGTGA, per germline. The CDR3 consists of 13 residues.

V gene TRBV2 combines with J gene TRBJ1-2; D uncertain. V was cut by 4 bases and J by 5 bases, with 11 bases left in between. CDR3 length: 13 residues. In germline, CDR1 is SNHLY, CDR2 FYNNEI. The CDR3 spells CASSGGGRYGYTF. The CDR3 DNA reads as TGTGCCAGCAGTGGGGGAGGAAGGTATGGCTACACCTTC.

The chain has TRBV12-5 and TRBJ2-2, with TRBD1 matching 8 bases. Germline assignment: CDR1 LGHNT and CDR2 FRNRAP. The CDR3 sequence is 16 residues long. V lost 5 bases, J lost 7 bases, and 12 bases stayed unmatched. Here the CDR3 reads CASGRRADRGGGELFF. The CDR3 nucleotides are TGTGCTAGTGGTCGCCGAGCTGACAGGGGTGGCGGGGAGCTGTTTTTT.

CDR3 nucleotides: TGTGCCAGTAGTATATCGGGGAACACTGAAGCTTTCTTT. It specifies CASSISGNTEAFF. The chain uses TRBV19 and TRBJ1-1; D uncertain. Trimming took 2 bases from V and 1 from J, leaving 5 bases between them. CDR1 LNHDA and CDR2 SQIVND come from the germline V gene (reference sequence). The CDR3 covers 13 residues.

The chain joins TRBV29-1 to TRBJ2-5, with TRBD2 as a possible D gene (6 bases). CDR1 and CDR2 (germline): SQVTM, ANQGSEA. The CDR3 has 12 amino acids. V was pared by 8 bases and J by 2 bases, with 12 bases between. CDR3 sequence reads: CSSLRGQETQYF. CDR3 DNA: TGCAGCAGCCTCCGGGGGCAAGAGACCCAGTACTTC.

The genes are TRBV9 and TRBJ2-3; D possibly corresponds to TRBD2 (6 bases). The CDR3 has 15 residues. Germline lookup yields CDR1 SGDLS and CDR2 YYNGEE. V shed 4 bases and J shed 3 bases, with 15 bases lying between them. The CDR3 loop is CASSKASVGTDTQYF. DNA of the CDR3: TGTGCCAGCAGCAAGGCTAGCGTGGGTACAGATACGCAGTATTTT.

This chain joins TRBV7-3 and TRBJ2-6; D call uncertain. The CDR3 has 15 residues. Germline CDR1 SGHTA, CDR2 FQGTGA. V was shortened by 3 bases and J by 2 bases, with 8 bases between the two germline ends. The chain's CDR3 is CASSLARTGANVLTF. For the CDR3, the DNA is TGTGCCAGCAGCTTGGCCAGGACTGGGGCCAACGTCCTGACTTTC.